This T cell receptor (beta chain) stems from a study of blood T cell repertoires in COVID-19. The CDR3 length is 16 residues. J lost 6 bases, V lost 3 bases, and 7 bases had no gene match. CDR1 KGHDR and CDR2 SFDVKD come from the germline V gene. The repertoire was sequenced with immunoSEQ multiplex PCR; TCRdb's copy has only in-frame clones and lacks some. The sample shows 150,000 to 190,000 clones, more than 75% of them seen only once. V gene TRBV24-1 combines with J gene TRBJ2-1; TRBD2 matches 10 bases. The TCR was taken from an older woman with COVID-19, enrolled during active disease. Sequenced: peripheral blood. The CDR3 here is CATSDDIAGGFNEQFF. The DNA of the CDR3 is TGTGCCACCAGTGATGATATAGCGGGGGGTTTCAATGAGCAGTTCTTC.